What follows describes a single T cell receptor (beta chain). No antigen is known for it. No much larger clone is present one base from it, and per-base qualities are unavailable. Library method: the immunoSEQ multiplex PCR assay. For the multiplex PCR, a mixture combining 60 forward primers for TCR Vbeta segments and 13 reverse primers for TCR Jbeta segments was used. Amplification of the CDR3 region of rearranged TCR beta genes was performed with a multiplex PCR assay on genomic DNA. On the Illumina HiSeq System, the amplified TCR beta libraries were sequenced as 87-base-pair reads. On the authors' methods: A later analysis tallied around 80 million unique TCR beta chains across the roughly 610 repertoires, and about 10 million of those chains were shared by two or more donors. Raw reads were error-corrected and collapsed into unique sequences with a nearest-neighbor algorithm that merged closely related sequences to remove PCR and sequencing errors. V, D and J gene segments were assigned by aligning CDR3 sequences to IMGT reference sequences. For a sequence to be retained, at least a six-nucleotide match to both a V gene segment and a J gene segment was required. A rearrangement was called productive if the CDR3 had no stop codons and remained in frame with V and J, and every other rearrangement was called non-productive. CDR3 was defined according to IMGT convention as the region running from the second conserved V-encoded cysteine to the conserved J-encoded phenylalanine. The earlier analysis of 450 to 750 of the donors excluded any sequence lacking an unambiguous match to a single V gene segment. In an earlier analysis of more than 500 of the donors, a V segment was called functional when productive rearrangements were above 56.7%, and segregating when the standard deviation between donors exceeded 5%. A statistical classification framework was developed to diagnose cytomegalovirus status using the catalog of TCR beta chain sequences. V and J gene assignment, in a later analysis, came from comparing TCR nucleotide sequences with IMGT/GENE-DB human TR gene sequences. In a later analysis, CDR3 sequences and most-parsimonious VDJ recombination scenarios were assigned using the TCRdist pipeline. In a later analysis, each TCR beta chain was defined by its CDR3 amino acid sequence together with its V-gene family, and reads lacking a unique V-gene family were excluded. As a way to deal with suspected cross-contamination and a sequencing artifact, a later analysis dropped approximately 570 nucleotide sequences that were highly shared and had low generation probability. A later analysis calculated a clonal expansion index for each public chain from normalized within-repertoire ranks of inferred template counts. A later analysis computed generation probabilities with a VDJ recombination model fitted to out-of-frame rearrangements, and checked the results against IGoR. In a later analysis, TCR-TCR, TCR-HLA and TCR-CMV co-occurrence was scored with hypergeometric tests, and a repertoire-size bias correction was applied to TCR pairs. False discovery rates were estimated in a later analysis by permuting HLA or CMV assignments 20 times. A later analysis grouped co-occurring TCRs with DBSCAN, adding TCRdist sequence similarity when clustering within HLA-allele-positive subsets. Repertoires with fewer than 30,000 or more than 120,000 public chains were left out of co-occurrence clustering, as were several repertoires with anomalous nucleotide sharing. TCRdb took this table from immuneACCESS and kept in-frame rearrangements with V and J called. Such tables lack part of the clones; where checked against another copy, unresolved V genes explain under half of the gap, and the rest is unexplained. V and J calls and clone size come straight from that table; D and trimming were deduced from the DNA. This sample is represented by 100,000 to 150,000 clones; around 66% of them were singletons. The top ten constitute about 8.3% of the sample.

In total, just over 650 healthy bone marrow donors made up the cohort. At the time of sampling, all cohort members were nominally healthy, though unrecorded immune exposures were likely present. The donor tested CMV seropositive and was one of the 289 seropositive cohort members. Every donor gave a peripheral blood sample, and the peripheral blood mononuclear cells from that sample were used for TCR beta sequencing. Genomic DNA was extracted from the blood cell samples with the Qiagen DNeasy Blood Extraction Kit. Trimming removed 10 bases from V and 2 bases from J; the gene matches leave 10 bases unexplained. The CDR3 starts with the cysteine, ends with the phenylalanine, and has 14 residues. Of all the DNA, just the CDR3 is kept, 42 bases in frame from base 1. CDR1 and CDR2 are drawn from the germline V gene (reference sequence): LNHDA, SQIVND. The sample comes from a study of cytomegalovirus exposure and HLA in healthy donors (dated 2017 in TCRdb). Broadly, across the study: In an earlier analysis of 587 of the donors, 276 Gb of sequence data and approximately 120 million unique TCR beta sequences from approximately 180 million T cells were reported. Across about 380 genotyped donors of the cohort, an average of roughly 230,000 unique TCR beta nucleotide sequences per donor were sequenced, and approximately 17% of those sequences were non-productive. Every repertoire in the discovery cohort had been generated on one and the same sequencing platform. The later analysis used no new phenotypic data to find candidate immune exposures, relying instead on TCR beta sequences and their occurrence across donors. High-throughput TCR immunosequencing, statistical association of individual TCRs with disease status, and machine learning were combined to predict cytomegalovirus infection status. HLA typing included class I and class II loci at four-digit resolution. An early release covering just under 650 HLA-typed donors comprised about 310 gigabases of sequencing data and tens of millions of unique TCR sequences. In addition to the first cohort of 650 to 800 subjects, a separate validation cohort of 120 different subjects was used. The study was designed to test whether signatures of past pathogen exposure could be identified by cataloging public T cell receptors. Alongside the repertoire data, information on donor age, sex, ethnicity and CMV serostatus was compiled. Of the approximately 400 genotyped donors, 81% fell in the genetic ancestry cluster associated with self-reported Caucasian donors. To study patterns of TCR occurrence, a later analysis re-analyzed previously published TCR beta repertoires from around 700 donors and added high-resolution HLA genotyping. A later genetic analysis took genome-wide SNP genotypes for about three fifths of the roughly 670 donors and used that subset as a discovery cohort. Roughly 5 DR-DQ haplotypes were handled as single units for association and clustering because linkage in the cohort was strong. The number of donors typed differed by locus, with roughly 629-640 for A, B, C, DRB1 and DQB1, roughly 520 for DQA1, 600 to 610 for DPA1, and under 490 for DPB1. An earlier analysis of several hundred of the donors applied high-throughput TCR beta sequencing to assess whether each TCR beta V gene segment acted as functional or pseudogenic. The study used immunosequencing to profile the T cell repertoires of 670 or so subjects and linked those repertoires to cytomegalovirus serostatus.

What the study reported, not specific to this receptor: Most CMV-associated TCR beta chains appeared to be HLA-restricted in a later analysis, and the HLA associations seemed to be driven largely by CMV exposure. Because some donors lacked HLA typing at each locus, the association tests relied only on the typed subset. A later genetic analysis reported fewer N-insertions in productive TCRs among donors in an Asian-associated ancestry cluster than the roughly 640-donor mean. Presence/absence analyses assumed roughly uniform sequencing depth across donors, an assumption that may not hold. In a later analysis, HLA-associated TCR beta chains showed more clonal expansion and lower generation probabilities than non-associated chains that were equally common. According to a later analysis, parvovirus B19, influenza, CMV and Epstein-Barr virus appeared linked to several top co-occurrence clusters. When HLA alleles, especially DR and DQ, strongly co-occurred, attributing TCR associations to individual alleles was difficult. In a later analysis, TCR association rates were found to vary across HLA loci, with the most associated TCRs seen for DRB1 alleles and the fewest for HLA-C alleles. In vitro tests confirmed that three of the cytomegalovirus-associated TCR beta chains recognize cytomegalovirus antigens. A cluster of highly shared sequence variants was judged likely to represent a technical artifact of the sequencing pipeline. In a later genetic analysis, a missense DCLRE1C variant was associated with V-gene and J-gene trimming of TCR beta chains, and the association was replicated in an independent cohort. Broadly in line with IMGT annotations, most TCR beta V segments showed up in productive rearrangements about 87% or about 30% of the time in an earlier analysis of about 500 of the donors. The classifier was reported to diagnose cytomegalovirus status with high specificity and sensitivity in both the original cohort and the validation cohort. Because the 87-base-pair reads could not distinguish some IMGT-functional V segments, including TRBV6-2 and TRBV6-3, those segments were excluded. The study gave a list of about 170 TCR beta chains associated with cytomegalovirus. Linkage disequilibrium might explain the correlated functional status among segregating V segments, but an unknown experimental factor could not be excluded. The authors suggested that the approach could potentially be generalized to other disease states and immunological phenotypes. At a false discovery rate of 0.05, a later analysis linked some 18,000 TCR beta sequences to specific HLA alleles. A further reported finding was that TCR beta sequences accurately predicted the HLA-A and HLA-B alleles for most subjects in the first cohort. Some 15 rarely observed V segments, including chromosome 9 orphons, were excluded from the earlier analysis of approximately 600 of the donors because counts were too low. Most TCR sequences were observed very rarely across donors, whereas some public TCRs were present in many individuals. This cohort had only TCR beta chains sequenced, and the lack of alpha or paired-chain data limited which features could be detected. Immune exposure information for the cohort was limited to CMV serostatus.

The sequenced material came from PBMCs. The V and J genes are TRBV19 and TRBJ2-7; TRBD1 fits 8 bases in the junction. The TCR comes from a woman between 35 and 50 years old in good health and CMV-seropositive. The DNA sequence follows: TGTGCCACGAGGGCAGGGGGCATACCCTACGAGCAGTACTTC. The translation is CATRAGGIPYEQYF.